The clone carrying this TCR beta chain is deemed medium-sized (0.01 to 0.1%). Its antigen is unidentified. The source of the sample is a study of breast tumors, draining lymph nodes, adjacent tissues. Study outcomes and limitations: Tumor TCR diversity was below lymph nodes but above nontumor tissue. Luminal-like breast cancer showed significantly greater tumor-nontumor repertoire similarity than basal-like breast cancer did. The lymph node origin of tumor T cells was framed as consistent with a hypothesis, not demonstrated.

Breast cancer patients provided tissue from their axillary draining lymph nodes. TCRdb recomputed calls from the multiplex PCR reads with MiXCR, one row per CDR3 protein. The sample carries over 150,000 distinct CDR3 sequences, approximately 31% recorded once. In germline, CDR1 is SEHNR, CDR2 FQNEAQ (reference sequence). V shed 6 bases, J shed 6 bases, and the junction held 12 bases outside the gene matches. The CDR3 runs to 16 residues. This sequence originates from a female donor with breast cancer. Some clones in this sample may be carry-over from other donors' samples. The sequencing sample was made of axillary lymph node tissue. The chain combines TRBV7-9 with TRBJ2-3; TRBD2 aligns across 10 bases. DNA of the CDR3: TGTGCCAGCAGTGCGGGGCTAGCGGGAGCGGCTGATACGCAGTATTTT. It yields the protein CASSAGLAGAADTQYF.